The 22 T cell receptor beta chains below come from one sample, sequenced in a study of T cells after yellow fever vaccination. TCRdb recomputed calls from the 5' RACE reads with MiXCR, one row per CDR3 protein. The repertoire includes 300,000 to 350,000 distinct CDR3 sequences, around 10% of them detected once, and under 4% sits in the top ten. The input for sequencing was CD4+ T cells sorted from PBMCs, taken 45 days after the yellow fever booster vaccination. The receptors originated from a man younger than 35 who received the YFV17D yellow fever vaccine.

CDR3 DNA: TGTGCCAGCAGTGGGCCAGGGGGTGATGAGCAGTTCTTC. This encodes CASSGPGGDEQFF. This chain connects TRBV27 to TRBJ2-1; 7 bases fit TRBD1. With 5 bases clipped from V and 8 bases from J, the junction kept 6 bases outside the gene matches. Germline loops: CDR1 MNHEY, CDR2 SMNVEV (reference sequence). The CDR3 is made up of 13 amino acids.

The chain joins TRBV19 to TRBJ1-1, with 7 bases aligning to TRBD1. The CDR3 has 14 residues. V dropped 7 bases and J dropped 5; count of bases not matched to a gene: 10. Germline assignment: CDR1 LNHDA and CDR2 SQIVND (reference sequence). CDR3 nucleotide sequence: TGTGCCAGTACCGCGCCACCAGGGGGGACTGAAGCTTTCTTT. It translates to CASTAPPGGTEAFF.

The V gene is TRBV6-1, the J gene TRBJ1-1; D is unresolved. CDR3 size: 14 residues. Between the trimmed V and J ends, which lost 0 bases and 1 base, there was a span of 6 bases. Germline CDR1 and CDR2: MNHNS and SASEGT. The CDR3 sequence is CASSEAGQNTEAFF. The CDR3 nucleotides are TGTGCCAGCAGTGAAGCTGGGCAGAACACTGAAGCTTTCTTT.

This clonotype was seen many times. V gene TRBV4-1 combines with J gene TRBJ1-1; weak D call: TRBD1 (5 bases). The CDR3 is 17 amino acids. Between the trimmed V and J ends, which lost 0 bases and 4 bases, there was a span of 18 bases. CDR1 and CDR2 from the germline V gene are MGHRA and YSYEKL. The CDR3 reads CASSQDQGQGLGTEAFF. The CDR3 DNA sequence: TGCGCCAGCAGCCAAGATCAGGGCCAGGGACTAGGCACTGAAGCTTTCTTT.

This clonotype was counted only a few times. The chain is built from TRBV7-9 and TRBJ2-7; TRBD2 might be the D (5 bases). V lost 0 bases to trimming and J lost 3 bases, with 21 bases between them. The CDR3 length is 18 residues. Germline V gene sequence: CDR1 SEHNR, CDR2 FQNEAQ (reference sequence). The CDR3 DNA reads TGTGCCAGCAGCTTAGCGCATTCGGGCCCCCCCCGGGGCTACGAGCAGTACGTC. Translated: CASSLAHSGPPRGYEQYV.

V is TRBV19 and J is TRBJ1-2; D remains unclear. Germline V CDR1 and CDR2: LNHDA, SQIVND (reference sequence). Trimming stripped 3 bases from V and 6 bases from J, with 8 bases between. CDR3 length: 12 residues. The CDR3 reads CASSISRNGYTF. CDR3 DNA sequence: TGTGCCAGTAGTATCAGCAGAAATGGCTACACCTTC.

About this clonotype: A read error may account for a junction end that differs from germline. The CDR3 loop reads CAISEAGPLHF. As DNA, the CDR3 is TGTGCCATCAGTGAGGCAGGCCCCCTACACTTT. V usage is TRBV10-3 and J usage is TRBJ1-6; D not resolved. CDR1 is ENHRY and CDR2 is SYGVKD in the germline V gene. CDR3 length: 11 amino acids.

DNA of the CDR3: TGTGCCAGTAGTATTGGTCCATTCTCCTACAATGAGCAGTTCTTC. Protein sequence: CASSIGPFSYNEQFF. The V gene is TRBV19, the J gene TRBJ2-1; D uncertain. V lost 3 bases, J lost 0 bases, and 9 bases lay in between. Germline assignment: CDR1 LNHDA and CDR2 SQIVND (reference sequence). CDR3 length: 15 residues.

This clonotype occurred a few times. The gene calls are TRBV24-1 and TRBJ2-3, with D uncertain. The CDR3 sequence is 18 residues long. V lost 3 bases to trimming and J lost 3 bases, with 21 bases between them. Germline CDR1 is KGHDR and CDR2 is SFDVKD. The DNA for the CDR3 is TGTGCCACCAGTGATGCGAGACCGGATCTGTCCGCTACAGATACGCAGTATTTT. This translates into CATSDARPDLSATDTQYF.

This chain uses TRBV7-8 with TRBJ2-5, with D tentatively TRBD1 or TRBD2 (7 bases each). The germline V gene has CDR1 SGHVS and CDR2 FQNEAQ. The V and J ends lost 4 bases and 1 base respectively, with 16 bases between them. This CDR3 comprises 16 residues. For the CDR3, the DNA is TGTGCCAGCAGCTCAGGGGGGGGTAGCGGCCAAGAGACCCAGTACTTC. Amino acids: CASSSGGGSGQETQYF. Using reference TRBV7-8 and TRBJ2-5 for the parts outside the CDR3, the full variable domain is GAGVSQSPRYKVAKRGQDVALRCDPISGHVSLFWYQQALGQGPEFLTYFQNEAQLDKSGLPSDRFFAERPEGSVSTLKIQRTQQEDSAVYLCASSSGGGSGQETQYFGPGTRLLVL.

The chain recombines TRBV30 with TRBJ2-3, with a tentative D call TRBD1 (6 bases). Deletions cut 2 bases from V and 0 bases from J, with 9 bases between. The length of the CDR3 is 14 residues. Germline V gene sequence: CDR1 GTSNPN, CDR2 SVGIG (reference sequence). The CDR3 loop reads CAWSIGTSTDTQYF. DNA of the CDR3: TGTGCCTGGAGTATCGGGACAAGCACAGATACGCAGTATTTT. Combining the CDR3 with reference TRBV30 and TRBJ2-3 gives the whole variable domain SQTIHQWPATLVQPVGSPLSLECTVEGTSNPNLYWYRQAAGRGLQLLFYSVGIGQISSEVPQNLSASRPQDRQFILSSKKLLLSDSGFYLCAWSIGTSTDTQYFGPGTRLTVL.

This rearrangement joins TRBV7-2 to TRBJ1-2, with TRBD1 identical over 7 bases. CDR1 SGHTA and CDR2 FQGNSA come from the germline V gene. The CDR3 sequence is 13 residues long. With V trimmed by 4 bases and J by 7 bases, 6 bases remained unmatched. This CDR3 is CASSSPGGGGYTF. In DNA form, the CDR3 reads TGTGCCAGCAGCTCCCCAGGGGGTGGTGGCTACACCTTC.

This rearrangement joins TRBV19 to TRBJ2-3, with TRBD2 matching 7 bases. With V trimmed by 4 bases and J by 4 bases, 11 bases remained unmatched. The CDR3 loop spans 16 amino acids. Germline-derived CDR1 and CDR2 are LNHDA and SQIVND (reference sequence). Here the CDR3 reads CASSTLRRGIADTQYF. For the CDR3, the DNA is TGTGCCAGTAGTACCCTGCGGCGGGGGATAGCAGATACGCAGTATTTT.

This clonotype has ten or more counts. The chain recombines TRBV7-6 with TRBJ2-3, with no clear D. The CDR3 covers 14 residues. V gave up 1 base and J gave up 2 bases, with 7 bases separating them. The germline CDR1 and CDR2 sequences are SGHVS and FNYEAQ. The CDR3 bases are TGTGCCAGCAGCTTAGTAGGGTACACAGATACGCAGTATTTT. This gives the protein CASSLVGYTDTQYF.

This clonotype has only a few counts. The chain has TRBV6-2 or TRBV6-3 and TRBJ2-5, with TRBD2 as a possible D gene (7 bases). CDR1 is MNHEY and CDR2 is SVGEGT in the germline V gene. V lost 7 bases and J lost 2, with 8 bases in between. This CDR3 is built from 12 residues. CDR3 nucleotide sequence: TGTGCCAGCAAGGGGGGGCAAGAGACCCAGTACTTC. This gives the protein CASKGGQETQYF.

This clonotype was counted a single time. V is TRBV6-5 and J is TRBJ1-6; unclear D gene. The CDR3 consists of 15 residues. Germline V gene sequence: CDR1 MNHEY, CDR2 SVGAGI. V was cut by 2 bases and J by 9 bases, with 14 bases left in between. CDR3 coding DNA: TGTGCCAGCAGTTACACGGGCTTGCTCAGTTCACCCCTCCACTTT. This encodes CASSYTGLLSSPLHF.

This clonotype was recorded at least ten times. The CDR3 DNA is TGCAGCGTAGAGACAGGGCAACGTAATGAGCAGTTCTTC. Protein: CSVETGQRNEQFF. The rearrangement links TRBV29-1 to TRBJ2-1; 7 bases are a match to TRBD1. Looked up from germline, CDR1 is SQVTM and CDR2 is ANQGSEA. The CDR3 spans 13 residues. Unmatched junction bases numbered 9, after V lost 6 bases and J lost 7 bases.

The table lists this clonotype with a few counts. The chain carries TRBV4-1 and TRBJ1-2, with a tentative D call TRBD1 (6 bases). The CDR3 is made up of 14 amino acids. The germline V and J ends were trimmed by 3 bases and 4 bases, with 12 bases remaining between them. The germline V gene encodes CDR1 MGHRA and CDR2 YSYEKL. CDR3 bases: TGCGCCAGCAGCCAGATACAGGGCGTCTATGGCTACACCTTC. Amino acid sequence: CASSQIQGVYGYTF.

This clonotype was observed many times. The CDR3 sequence is CATRREVNTEAFF. CDR3 nucleotides: TGCGCCACCCGGAGGGAGGTGAACACTGAAGCTTTCTTT. J is TRBJ1-1 and V is TRBV5-1; no clear D gene. The germline V gene encodes CDR1 SGHRS and CDR2 YFSETQ. The CDR3 has 13 residues. Deletions cut 9 bases from V and 0 bases from J, with 12 bases between.

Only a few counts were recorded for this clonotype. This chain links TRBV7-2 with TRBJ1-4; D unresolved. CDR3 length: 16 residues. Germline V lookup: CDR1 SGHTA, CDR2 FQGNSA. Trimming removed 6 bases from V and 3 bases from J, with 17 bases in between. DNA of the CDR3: TGTGCCAGCAGTCAACAGCCTCGAGGGTCTAATGAAAAACTGTTTTTT. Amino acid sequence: CASSQQPRGSNEKLFF.

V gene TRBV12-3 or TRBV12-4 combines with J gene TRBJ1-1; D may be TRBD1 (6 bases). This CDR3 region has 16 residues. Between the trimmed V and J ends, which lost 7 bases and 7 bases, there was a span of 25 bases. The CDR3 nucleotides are TGTGCCAGCATCCCTGCTACCGGGGGCCAGCGCGGTGAAGCTTTCTTT. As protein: CASIPATGGQRGEAFF.

CDR3 in DNA: TGTGCCAGCAGTTTACTGGGACTCTACACAGATACGCAGTATTTT. Protein product: CASSLLGLYTDTQYF. The chain uses TRBV27 and TRBJ2-3, with D possibly TRBD2 on 6 matching bases. This CDR3 has 15 amino acids. The V end was cut by 2 bases, the J end by 2 bases, with 11 bases between. The V gene's germline CDR1 is MNHEY and CDR2 SMNVEV (reference sequence).